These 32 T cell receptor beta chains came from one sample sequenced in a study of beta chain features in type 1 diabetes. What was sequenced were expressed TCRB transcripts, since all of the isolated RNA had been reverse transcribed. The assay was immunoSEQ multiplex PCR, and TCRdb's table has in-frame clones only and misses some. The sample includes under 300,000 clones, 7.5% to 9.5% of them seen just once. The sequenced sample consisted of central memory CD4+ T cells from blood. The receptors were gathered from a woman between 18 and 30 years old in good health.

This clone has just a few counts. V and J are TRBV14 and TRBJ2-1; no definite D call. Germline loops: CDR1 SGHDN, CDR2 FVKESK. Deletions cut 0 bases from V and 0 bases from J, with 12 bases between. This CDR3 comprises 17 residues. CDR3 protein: CASSQDLGSRSYNEQFF. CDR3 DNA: TGTGCCAGCAGCCAAGATCTAGGCTCCCGCTCCTACAATGAGCAGTTCTTC.

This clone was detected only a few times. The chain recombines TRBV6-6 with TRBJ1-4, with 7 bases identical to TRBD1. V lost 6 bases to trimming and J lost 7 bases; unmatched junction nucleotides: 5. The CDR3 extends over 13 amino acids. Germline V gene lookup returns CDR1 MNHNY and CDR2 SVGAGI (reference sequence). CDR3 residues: CASRLTGSEKLFF. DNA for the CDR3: TGTGCCAGCAGGCTGACAGGGAGTGAAAAACTGTTTTTT.

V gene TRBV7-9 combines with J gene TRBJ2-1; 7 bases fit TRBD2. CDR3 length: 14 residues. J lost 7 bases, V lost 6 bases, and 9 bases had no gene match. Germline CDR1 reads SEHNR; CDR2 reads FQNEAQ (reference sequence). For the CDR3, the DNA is TGTGCCAGCAGTCCCAGCGGGGTAAGGAATGAGCAGTTCTTC. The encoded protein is CASSPSGVRNEQFF.

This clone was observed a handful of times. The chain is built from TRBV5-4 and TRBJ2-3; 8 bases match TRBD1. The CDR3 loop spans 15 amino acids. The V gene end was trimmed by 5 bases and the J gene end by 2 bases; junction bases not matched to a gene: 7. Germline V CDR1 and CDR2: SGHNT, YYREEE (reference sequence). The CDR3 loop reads CASRAGQANTDTQYF. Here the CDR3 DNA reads TGTGCCAGCAGGGCGGGACAGGCTAACACAGATACGCAGTATTTT.

The chain's CDR3 is CASSGIYEQYF. The CDR3 nucleotides are TGTGCCAGCAGTGGCATCTACGAGCAGTACTTC. The chain recombines TRBV2 with TRBJ2-7; D is uncertain. V lost 4 bases to trimming and J lost 3 bases, with 4 bases between them. CDR3 length: 11 amino acids. CDR1 is SNHLY and CDR2 is FYNNEI in the germline V gene.

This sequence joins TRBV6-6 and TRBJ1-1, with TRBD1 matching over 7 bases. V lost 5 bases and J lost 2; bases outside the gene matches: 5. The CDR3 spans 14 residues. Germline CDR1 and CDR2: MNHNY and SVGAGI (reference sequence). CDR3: CASSQTGSNTEAFF. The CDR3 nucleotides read TGTGCCAGCAGTCAGACAGGGTCCAACACTGAAGCTTTCTTT.

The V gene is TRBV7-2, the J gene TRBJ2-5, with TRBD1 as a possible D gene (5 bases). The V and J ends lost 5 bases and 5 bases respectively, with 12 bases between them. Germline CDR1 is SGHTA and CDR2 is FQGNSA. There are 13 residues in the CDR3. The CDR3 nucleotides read TGTGCCAGCAGCAGAAGTCCAGGGGAGACCCAGTACTTC. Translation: CASSRSPGETQYF.

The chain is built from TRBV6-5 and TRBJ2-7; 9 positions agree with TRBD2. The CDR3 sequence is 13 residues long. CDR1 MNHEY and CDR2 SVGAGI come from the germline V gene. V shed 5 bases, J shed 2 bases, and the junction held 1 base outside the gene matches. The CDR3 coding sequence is TGTGCCAGCAGTAAGCGGGAGGCCTACGAGCAGTACTTC. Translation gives CASSKREAYEQYF.

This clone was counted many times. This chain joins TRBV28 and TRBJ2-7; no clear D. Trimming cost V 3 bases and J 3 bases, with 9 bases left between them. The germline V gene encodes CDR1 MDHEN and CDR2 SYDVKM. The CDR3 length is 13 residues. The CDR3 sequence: CASSFGPDYEQYV. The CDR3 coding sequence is TGTGCCAGCAGTTTTGGACCGGACTACGAGCAGTACGTC.

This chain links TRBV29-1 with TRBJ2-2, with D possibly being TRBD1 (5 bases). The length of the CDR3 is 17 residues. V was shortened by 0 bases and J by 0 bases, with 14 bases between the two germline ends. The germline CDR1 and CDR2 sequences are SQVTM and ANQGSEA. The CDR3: CSVEDQTESPNTGELFF. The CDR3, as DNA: TGCAGCGTTGAAGACCAGACAGAATCCCCGAACACCGGGGAGCTGTTTTTT.

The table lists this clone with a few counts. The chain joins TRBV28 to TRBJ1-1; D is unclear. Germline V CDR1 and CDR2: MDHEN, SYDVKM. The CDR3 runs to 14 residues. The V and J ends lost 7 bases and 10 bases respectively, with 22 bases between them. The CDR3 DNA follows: TGTGCCAGCACTGCTTCGGGGTCGAGGGTAAGAGCTTTCTTT. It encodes CASTASGSRVRAFF. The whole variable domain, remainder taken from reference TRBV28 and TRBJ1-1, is DVKVTQSSRYLVKRTGEKVFLECVQDMDHENMFWYRQDPGLGLRLIYFSYDVKMKEKGDIPEGYSVSREKKERFSLILESASTNQTSMYLCASTASGSRVRAFFGQGTRLTVV.

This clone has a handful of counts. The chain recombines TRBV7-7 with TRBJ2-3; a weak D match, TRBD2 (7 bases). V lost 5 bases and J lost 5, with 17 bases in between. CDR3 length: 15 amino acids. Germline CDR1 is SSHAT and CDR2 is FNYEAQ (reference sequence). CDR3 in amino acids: CASSRGGAVVDTQYF. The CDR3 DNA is TGTGCCAGCAGCCGCGGGGGCGCGGTCGTAGATACGCAGTATTTT.

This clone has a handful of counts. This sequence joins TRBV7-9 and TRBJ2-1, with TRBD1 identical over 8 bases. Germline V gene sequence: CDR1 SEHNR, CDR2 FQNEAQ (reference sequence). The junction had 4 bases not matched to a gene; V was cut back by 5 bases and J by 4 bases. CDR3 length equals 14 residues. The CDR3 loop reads CASSPGQDYNEQFF. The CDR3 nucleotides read TGTGCCAGCAGCCCGGGACAGGATTACAATGAGCAGTTCTTC.

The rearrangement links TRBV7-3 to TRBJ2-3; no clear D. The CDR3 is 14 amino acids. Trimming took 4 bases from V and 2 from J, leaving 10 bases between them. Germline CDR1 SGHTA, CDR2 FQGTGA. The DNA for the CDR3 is TGTGCCAGCAGCTACGATAGTCACACAGATACGCAGTATTTT. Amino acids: CASSYDSHTDTQYF.

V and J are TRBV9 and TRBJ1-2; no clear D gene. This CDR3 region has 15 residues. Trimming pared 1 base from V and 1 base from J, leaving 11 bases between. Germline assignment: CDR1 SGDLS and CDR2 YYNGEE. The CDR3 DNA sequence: TGTGCCAGCAGCGTATTGCCCGGAGTTAACTATGGCTACACCTTC. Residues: CASSVLPGVNYGYTF.

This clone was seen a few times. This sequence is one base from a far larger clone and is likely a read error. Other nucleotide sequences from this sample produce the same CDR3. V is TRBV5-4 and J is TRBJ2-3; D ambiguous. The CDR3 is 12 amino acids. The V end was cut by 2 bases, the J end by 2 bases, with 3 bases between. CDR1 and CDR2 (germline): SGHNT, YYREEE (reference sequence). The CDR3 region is CASSFSTDTQYF. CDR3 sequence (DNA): TGTGCCAGCAGCTTTTCCACAGATACGCAGTATTTT.

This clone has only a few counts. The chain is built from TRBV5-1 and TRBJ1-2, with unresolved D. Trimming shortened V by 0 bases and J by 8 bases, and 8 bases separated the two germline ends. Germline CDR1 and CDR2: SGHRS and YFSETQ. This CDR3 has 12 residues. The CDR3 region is CASSLVGYGYTF. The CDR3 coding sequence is TGCGCCAGCAGCTTGGTAGGTTACGGCTACACCTTC. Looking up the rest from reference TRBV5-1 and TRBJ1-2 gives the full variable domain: KAGVTQTPRYLIKTRGQQVTLSCSPISGHRSVSWYQQTPGQGLQFLFEYFSETQRNKGNFPGRFSGRQFSNSRSEMNVSTLELGDSALYLCASSLVGYGYTFGSGTRLTVV.

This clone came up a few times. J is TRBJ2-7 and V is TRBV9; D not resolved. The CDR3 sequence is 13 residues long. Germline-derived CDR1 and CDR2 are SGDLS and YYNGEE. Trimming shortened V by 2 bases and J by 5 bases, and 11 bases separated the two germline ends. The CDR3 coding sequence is TGTGCCAGCAGCGTTGGTCTAGGGAACGAGCAGTACTTC. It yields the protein CASSVGLGNEQYF. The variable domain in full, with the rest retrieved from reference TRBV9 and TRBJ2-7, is DSGVTQTPKHLITATGQRVTLRCSPRSGDLSVYWYQQSLDQGLQFLIQYYNGEERAKGNILERFSAQQFPDLHSELNLSSLELGDSALYFCASSVGLGNEQYFGPGTRLTVT.

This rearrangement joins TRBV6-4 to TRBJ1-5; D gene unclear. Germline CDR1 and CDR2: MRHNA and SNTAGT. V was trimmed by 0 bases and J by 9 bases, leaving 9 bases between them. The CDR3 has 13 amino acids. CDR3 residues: CASSDSTELPQHF. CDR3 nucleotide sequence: TGTGCCAGCAGTGACTCGACCGAGCTGCCCCAGCATTTT.

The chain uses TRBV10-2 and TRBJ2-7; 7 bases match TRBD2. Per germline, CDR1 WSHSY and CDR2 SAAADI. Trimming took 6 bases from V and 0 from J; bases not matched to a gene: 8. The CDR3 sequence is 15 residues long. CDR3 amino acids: CASSDGGGSSYEQYV. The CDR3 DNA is TGCGCCAGCAGCGACGGCGGGGGTTCCTCCTACGAGCAGTACGTC.

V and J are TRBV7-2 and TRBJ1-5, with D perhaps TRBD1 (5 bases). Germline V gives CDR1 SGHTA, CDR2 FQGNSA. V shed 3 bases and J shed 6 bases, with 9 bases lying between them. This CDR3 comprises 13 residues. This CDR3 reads CASSLAGTQPQHF. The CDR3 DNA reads TGTGCCAGCAGCTTGGCGGGGACTCAGCCCCAGCATTTT.

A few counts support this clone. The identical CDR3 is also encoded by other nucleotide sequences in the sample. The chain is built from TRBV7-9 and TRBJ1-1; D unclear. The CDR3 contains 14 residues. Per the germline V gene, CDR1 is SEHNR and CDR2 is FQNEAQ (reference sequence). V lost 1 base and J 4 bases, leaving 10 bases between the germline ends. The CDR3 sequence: CASSLGKEGTEAFF. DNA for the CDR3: TGTGCCAGCAGCTTAGGCAAGGAGGGCACTGAAGCTTTCTTT.

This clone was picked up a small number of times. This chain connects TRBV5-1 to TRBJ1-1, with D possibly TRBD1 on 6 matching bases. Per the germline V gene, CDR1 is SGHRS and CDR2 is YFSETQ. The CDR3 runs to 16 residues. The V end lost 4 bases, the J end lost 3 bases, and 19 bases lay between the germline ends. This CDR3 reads CASSLTGGAEDTEAFF. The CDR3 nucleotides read TGCGCCAGCAGCCTGACTGGGGGGGCAGAGGACACTGAAGCTTTCTTT.

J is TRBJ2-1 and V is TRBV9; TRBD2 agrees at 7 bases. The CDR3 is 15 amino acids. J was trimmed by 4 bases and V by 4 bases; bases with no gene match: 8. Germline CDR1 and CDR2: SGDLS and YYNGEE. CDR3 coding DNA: TGTGCCAGCAGCCGGGCTAGCGGACCGTACAATGAGCAGTTCTTC. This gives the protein CASSRASGPYNEQFF.

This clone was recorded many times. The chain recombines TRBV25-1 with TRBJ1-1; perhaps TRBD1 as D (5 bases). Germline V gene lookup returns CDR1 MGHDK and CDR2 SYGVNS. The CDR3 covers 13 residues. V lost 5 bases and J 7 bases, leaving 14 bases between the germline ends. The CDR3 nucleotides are TGTGCCAGCAGTATTTCAGGGAGTTTTGAAGCTTTCTTT. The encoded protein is CASSISGSFEAFF.

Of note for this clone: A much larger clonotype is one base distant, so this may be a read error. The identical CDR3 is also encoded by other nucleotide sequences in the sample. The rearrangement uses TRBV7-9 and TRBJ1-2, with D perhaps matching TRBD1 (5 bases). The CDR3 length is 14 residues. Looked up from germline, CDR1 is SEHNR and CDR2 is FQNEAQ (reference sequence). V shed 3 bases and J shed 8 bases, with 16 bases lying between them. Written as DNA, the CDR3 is TGTGCCAGCAGCTTGGGGCAGGCCATCGGCGGCTACACCTTC. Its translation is CASSLGQAIGGYTF.

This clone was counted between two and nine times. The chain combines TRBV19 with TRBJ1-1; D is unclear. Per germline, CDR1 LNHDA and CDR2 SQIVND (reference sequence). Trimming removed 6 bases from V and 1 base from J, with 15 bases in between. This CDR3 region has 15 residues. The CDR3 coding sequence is TGTGCCAGTAGGCTTTTGGGGTCCCAGAACACTGAAGCTTTCTTT. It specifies CASRLLGSQNTEAFF.

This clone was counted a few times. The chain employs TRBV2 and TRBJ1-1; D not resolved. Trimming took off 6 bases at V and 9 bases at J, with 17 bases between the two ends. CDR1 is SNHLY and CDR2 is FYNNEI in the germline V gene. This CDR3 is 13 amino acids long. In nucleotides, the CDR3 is TGTGCCAGCAGAGGCGCAGCCGTTCCGAAAGCTTTCTTT. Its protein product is CASRGAAVPKAFF. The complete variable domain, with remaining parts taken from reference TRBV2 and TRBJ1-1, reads EPEVTQTPSHQVTQMGQEVILRCVPISNHLYFYWYRQILGQKVEFLVSFYNNEISEKSEIFDDQFSVERPDGSNFTLKIRSTKLEDSAMYFCASRGAAVPKAFFGQGTRLTVV.

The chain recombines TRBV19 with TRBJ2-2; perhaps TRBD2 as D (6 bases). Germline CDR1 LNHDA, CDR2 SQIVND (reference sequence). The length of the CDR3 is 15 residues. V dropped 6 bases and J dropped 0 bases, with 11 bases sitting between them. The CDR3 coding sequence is TGTGCCAGTAGCCTGGGACTTACGAACACCGGGGAGCTGTTTTTT. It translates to CASSLGLTNTGELFF.

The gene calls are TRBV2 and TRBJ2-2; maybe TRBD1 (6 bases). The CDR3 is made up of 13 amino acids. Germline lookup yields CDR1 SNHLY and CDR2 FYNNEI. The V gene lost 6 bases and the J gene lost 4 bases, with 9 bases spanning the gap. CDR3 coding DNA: TGTGCCAGCAGCAGGACAGTCACCGGGGAGCTGTTTTTT. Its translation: CASSRTVTGELFF.

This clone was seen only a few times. CDR3 sequence reads: CASSSGPLKEYF. CDR3 DNA: TGTGCCAGCAGCTCGGGACCTTTAAAGGAGTATTTT. The chain has TRBV7-2 and TRBJ2-3; possibly TRBD1 or TRBD2 for D (5 bases each). Germline-derived CDR1 and CDR2 are SGHTA and FQGNSA. The V end was cut by 4 bases, the J end by 13 bases, with 15 bases between. CDR3 length: 12 amino acids.

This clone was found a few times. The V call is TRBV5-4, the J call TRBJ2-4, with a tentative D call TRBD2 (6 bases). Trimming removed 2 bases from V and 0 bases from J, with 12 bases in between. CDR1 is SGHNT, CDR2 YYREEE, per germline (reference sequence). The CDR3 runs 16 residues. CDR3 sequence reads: CASSFVLGLAKNIQYF. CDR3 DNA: TGTGCCAGCAGCTTTGTGCTGGGACTAGCCAAAAACATTCAGTACTTC.